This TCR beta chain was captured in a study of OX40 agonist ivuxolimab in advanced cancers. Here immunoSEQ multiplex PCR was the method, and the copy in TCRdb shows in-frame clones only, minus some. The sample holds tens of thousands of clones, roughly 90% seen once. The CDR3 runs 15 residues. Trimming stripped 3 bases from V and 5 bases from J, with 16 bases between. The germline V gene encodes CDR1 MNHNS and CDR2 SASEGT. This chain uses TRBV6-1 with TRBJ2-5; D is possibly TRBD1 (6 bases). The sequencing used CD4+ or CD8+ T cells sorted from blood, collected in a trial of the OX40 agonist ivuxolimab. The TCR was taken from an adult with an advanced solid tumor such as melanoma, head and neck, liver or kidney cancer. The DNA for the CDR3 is TGTGCCAGCAGTGAGGTAGAGGGGGAAGGGGAGACCCAGTACTTC. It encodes CASSEVEGEGETQYF.